This TCR beta chain is drawn from a study of cytotoxic CD8 clonotypes in ibrutinib-treated CLL. This clone was recorded once. Some clones are missing from TCRdb's copy, which holds only in-frame ones; the method was immunoSEQ multiplex PCR. This table holds roughly 28,000 clones, 62% found once. The V and J ends lost 0 bases and 4 bases, in that order; junction bases with no gene match: 16. The germline gives CDR1 SGDLS, CDR2 YYNGEE. The CDR3 is 19 residues long. The sample here was PBMCs, taken before ibrutinib treatment. The chain carries TRBV9 and TRBJ1-5; TRBD1 matches at 7 bases. The clonotype was recovered from a human donor with chronic lymphocytic leukemia. The CDR3 coding sequence is TGTGCCAGCAGCGTAGCGGGGGGGAAAGACAGGGCATTGAATCAGCCCCAGCATTTT. It specifies CASSVAGGKDRALNQPQHF.